This TCR beta chain originates from a study of T-cell reconstitution after alpha-beta-depleted transplantation in children. Study results and caveats: At day 60, the high TCRbeta diversity found in some patients originated from recipient T cells and thymic progenitors that had survived. Fresh T-cell production supplied most of the T-cell counts and diversity seen one year after transplant. Alpha-beta T cells about two months after transplant reportedly derived from several hundred expanded graft clones.

Preparing the TCRbeta library involved the use of unique molecular identifiers. TCRdb redid the calling of the PCR reads with MiXCR, one entry per CDR3 protein. The sample records 780,000 or so distinct CDR3 sequences, 16% being singletons. Turning to this clonotype: The antigen is undetermined.

V was trimmed by 4 bases and J by 12 bases, leaving 19 bases between them. The CDR3 extends over 14 amino acids. Germline values: CDR1 SGHAT, CDR2 FQNNGV. The source of this sequence is a male patient younger than 18 who had a stem cell transplant for acute lymphoblastic leukemia, so the T cells may come from the graft donor. V and J are TRBV11-2 and TRBJ2-1, with D possibly being TRBD1 or TRBD2 (5 bases each). The sample was PBMCs, mostly from graft donor cells, taken 360 days after TCRalphabeta/CD19-depleted stem cell transplant. This CDR3 is CASSSRDASPVQFF. DNA for the CDR3: TGTGCCAGCAGCTCCCGGGACGCGTCTCCGGTGCAGTTCTTC.